Shown below are 10 T cell receptor beta chains from a single sample sequenced in a study of shared clonotypes between healthy human individuals. The protocol was immunoSEQ multiplex PCR, while the TCRdb copy is restricted to in-frame clones and leaves out a portion. The profile shows roughly 2.4 million clones, 90% to 97% of them singletons. Sample: naive CD4+ T cells sorted from blood. Subset of the sample: CD45RA+ positively selected. These TCRs come from a man aged 18 to 29 in good health.

The CDR3: CASSLGLAGINTDTQYF. CDR3 sequence (DNA): TGTGCCAGCAGCTTAGGTCTAGCGGGGATAAACACAGATACGCAGTATTTT. V usage is TRBV5-4 and J usage is TRBJ2-3; TRBD2 aligns across 9 bases. V shed 2 bases and J 2 bases; nucleotides not matched to a gene: 9. This CDR3 is built from 17 residues. Germline CDR1 reads SGHNT; CDR2 reads YYREEE (reference sequence). Based on the CDR3 plus reference TRBV5-4 and TRBJ2-3, the full variable domain is ETGVTQSPTHLIKTRGQQVTLRCSSQSGHNTVSWYQQALGQGPQFIFQYYREEENGRGNFPPRFSGLQFPNYSSELNVNALELDDSALYLCASSLGLAGINTDTQYFGPGTRLTVL.

CDR3 sequence (DNA): TGTGCCAGCAGTTGGGGCGACAGTGGGTTCGGCTACACCTTC. This sequence encodes CASSWGDSGFGYTF. The V and J genes are TRBV27 and TRBJ1-2, with D perhaps matching TRBD1 (5 bases). V lost 4 bases to trimming and J lost 8 bases, with 17 bases between them. The length of the CDR3 is 14 residues. CDR1 and CDR2 from the germline V gene are MNHEY and SMNVEV (reference sequence).

The chain is built from TRBV5-8 and TRBJ1-6; D remains unclear. The germline CDR1 and CDR2 sequences are SGHTS and YDEGEE. V was trimmed by 2 bases and J by 0 bases, leaving 15 bases between them. The CDR3 runs to 18 residues. The CDR3 loop reads CASSLGRSVSSYNSPLHF. CDR3 bases: TGTGCCAGCAGCTTAGGTCGCAGCGTTAGCTCCTATAATTCACCCCTCCACTTT.

The rearrangement joins TRBV10-3 to TRBJ1-6, with a weak D call TRBD1 (5 bases). CDR1 is ENHRY and CDR2 is SYGVKD in the germline V gene. The CDR3 loop spans 16 amino acids. Between the trimmed V and J ends, which lost 0 bases and 7 bases, there was a span of 13 bases. The CDR3: CAISESIGARNSPLHF. The CDR3 DNA sequence: TGTGCCATCAGTGAGTCGATAGGGGCGAGAAATTCACCCCTCCACTTT.

The gene calls are TRBV9 and TRBJ2-1; D is possibly TRBD1 or TRBD2 (6 bases each). The germline CDR1 and CDR2 sequences are SGDLS and YYNGEE. The ends were cut back, 4 bases at V and 3 bases at J, with 14 bases in the middle. The CDR3 is made up of 15 amino acids. The CDR3 sequence is CASSLGGYLYNEQFF. In DNA form, the CDR3 reads TGTGCCAGCAGCCTAGGGGGGTACCTCTACAATGAGCAGTTCTTC.

The chain joins TRBV6-5 to TRBJ2-4, with D maybe TRBD2 (5 bases). V was pared by 4 bases and J by 0 bases, with 13 bases between. Germline V gene sequence: CDR1 MNHEY, CDR2 SVGAGI. The CDR3 consists of 16 residues. The CDR3 nucleotides read TGTGCCAGCAGTTCCTCTGGAGGATTAGCCAAAAACATTCAGTACTTC. Its translation is CASSSSGGLAKNIQYF.

The chain links TRBV5-6 to TRBJ2-1; 10 positions match TRBD2. CDR1 and CDR2 (germline): SGHDT, YYEEEE. This CDR3 is built from 16 residues. V was clipped by 3 bases and J by 2 bases; unmatched bases: 5. CDR3 protein: CASSYGLAAPYNEQFF. CDR3 sequence (DNA): TGTGCCAGCAGCTACGGACTAGCGGCACCCTACAATGAGCAGTTCTTC.

The chain uses TRBV6-5 and TRBJ2-5, with D possibly matching TRBD2 (5 bases). The CDR3 totals 14 residues. The V end lost 2 bases, the J end lost 2 bases, and 9 bases lay between the germline ends. Germline V CDR1 and CDR2: MNHEY, SVGAGI. Here the CDR3 DNA reads TGTGCCAGCAGTTACAACGGGATTCAAGAGACCCAGTACTTC. Translation gives CASSYNGIQETQYF.

In this sample, this clone turned up once. The chain uses TRBV4-1 and TRBJ2-6; D perhaps matches TRBD1 (5 bases). V was cut by 1 base and J by 1 base, with 14 bases left in between. The CDR3 is made up of 18 amino acids. CDR1 and CDR2 from the germline V gene are MGHRA and YSYEKL. The CDR3 sequence is CASSQVQGGLSGANVLTF. CDR3 DNA sequence: TGCGCCAGCAGCCAAGTCCAGGGCGGCCTTTCTGGGGCCAACGTCCTGACTTTC.

The chain is built from TRBV14 and TRBJ2-1; possible D gene TRBD1, 6 bases. Germline CDR1 and CDR2: SGHDN and FVKESK. This CDR3 is built from 16 residues. The V end was cut by 4 bases, the J end by 0 bases, with 13 bases between. The CDR3: CASSRRGSGSYNEQFF. The CDR3 bases are TGTGCCAGCAGCCGCAGGGGATCGGGCTCCTACAATGAGCAGTTCTTC.